Shown below are 6 T cell receptor beta chains from a single sample sequenced in a study of blood T cell repertoires in COVID-19. This table comes from immunoSEQ multiplex PCR, and its TCRdb copy is limited to in-frame clones, with some not included. The table lists roughly 230,000 clones, under 90% of them singletons, with over 9.5% in the top ten. The specimen sequenced was peripheral blood. Every receptor here comes from a woman of 80 years or more with COVID-19, enrolled during active disease.

The chain combines TRBV6-5 with TRBJ1-5; no firm D call. The CDR3 length is 13 residues. In germline, CDR1 is MNHEY, CDR2 SVGAGI. V lost 6 bases, J lost 6 bases, and 12 bases lay in between. The CDR3 DNA reads TGTGCCAGCAGCGTCATCGAGGGTCAGCCCCAGCATTTT. Residues: CASSVIEGQPQHF.

J is TRBJ2-5 and V is TRBV11-2, with a possible D match to TRBD1 (6 bases). Trimming left V 5 bases short and J 1 base short, with 14 bases between. CDR1 SGHAT and CDR2 FQNNGV come from the germline V gene. The CDR3 spans 15 residues. The CDR3 spells CASSRLQGTQETQYF. The CDR3 DNA reads as TGTGCCAGCAGCCGGTTACAGGGCACCCAAGAGACCCAGTACTTC.

For the CDR3, the DNA is TGTGCCAGCAGTTCGGGGACAGCTCCCTACGAGCAGTACTTC. Its protein product is CASSSGTAPYEQYF. The chain joins TRBV7-3 to TRBJ2-7; 7 bases agree with TRBD1. Germline trimming cut 6 bases from V and 2 bases from J; bases unmatched to any gene: 7. Germline V gene data show CDR1 as SGHTA and CDR2 as FQGTGA. This CDR3 has 14 residues.

The chain recombines TRBV5-6 with TRBJ1-1; D is perhaps TRBD1 (6 bases). The CDR3 sequence is 15 residues long. CDR1 SGHDT and CDR2 YYEEEE come from the germline V gene. Trimming took off 0 bases at V and 4 bases at J, with 13 bases between the two ends. The CDR3 reads CASSLVGGQGTEAFF. CDR3 coding DNA: TGTGCCAGCAGCTTGGTCGGGGGGCAGGGCACTGAAGCTTTCTTT. The whole variable domain, remainder taken from reference TRBV5-6 and TRBJ1-1, is DAGVTQSPTHLIKTRGQQVTLRCSPKSGHDTVSWYQQALGQGPQFIFQYYEEEERQRGNFPDRFSGHQFPNYSSELNVNALLLGDSALYLCASSLVGGQGTEAFFGQGTRLTVV.

This sequence joins TRBV19 and TRBJ1-3; D unresolved. The germline CDR1 and CDR2 sequences are LNHDA and SQIVND (reference sequence). The germline V and J ends were trimmed by 5 bases and 2 bases, with 13 bases remaining between them. This CDR3 region has 15 residues. The CDR3 sequence is CASSPTWGAGNTIYF. CDR3 nucleotides: TGTGCCAGTAGTCCGACCTGGGGAGCTGGAAACACCATATATTTT.

In its sample, this clone was seen a few times. The chain uses TRBV10-3 and TRBJ2-2, with D perhaps matching TRBD2 (6 bases). The germline V gene has CDR1 ENHRY and CDR2 SYGVKD. The CDR3 extends over 14 amino acids. Trimming stripped 10 bases from V and 5 bases from J, with 17 bases between. The CDR3 sequence is CATQGYGGTGELFF. Written as DNA, the CDR3 is TGTGCCACCCAAGGGTATGGGGGGACCGGGGAGCTGTTTTTT.